This T cell receptor (beta chain) was documented in a study of metastatic and nonmetastatic thyroid tumors. There were no patients who had received any treatment before thyroid surgery. Using MiXCR, TCRdb reanalyzed the PCR reads. The sample lists fewer than 20,000 clones, approximately 23% seen once, with roughly 12% in the top ten. This clone was seen many times. The ends were cut back, 7 bases at V and 0 bases at J, with 19 bases in the middle. CDR1 LGHNT and CDR2 FRNRAP come from the germline V gene. There are 17 residues in the CDR3. The sequenced sample consisted of tumor tissue. The sequence was obtained from a female donor with papillary thyroid cancer or a benign thyroid nodule (not recorded which). Some clones in this sample may be carry-over from other donors' samples. This rearrangement joins TRBV12-5 to TRBJ1-5, with a possible D match to TRBD1 (5 bases). The CDR3 here is CASASPERGHSNQPQHF. In nucleotides, the CDR3 is TGTGCTAGTGCCTCCCCGGAGAGGGGCCATAGCAATCAGCCCCAGCATTTT. Looking up the rest from reference TRBV12-5 and TRBJ1-5 gives the full variable domain: DARVTQTPRHKVTEMGQEVTMRCQPILGHNTVFWYRQTMMQGLELLAYFRNRAPLDDSGMPKDRFSAEMPDATLATLKIQPSEPRDSAVYFCASASPERGHSNQPQHFGDGTRLSIL.